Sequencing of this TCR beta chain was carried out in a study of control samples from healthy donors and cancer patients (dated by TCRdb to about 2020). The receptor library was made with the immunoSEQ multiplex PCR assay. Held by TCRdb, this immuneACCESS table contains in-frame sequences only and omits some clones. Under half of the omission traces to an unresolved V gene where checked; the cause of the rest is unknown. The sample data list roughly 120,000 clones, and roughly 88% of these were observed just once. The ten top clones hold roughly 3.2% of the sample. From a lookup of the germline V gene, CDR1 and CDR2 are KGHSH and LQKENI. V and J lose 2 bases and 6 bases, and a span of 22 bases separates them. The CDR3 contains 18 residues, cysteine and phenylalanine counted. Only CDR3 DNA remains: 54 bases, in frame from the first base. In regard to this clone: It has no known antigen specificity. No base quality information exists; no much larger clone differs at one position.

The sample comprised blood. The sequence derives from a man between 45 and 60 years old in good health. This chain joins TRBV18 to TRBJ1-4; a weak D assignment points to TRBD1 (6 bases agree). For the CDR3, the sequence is CASSPRNNRRDTDEKLFF. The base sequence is TGTGCCAGCTCACCAAGAAATAATCGTAGGGACACCGATGAAAAACTGTTTTTT.